A single sample is the source of the 3 T cell receptor beta chains below, sequenced in a study of shared clonotypes between healthy human individuals. Generated by immunoSEQ multiplex PCR, the TCRdb table keeps only in-frame clones and is missing some. The table shows 800,000 to 1,200,000 clones, with about four fifths occurring only once. Input material: memory CD4+ T cells from PBMCs. Documented subset: CD45RA-negative fraction. These receptor sequences come from a man younger than 35 in good health. Some clones in this sample may be carry-over from other donors' samples.

V and J are TRBV7-9 and TRBJ2-7; 9 positions agree with TRBD1. V trimming: 1 base; J trimming: 7 bases; junction bases outside the gene matches: 8. Per germline, CDR1 SEHNR and CDR2 FQNEAQ (reference sequence). This CDR3 has 15 residues. CDR3 amino acids: CASSLVGTGFGEQYF. Written as DNA, the CDR3 is TGTGCCAGCAGCTTAGTTGGGACAGGGTTTGGTGAGCAGTACTTC. Drawing the rest from reference TRBV7-9 and TRBJ2-7, the complete variable domain is DTGVSQNPRHKITKRGQNVTFRCDPISEHNRLYWYRQTLGQGPEFLTYFQNEAQLEKSRLLSDRFSAERPKGSFSTLEIQRTEQGDSAMYLCASSLVGTGFGEQYFGPGTRLTVT.

The V and J genes are TRBV18 and TRBJ2-3; D uncertain. Per the germline V gene, CDR1 is KGHSH and CDR2 is LQKENI. V gave up 2 bases and J gave up 3 bases, with 6 bases separating them. This CDR3 is built from 13 residues. This CDR3 is CASSPESTDTQYF. The DNA for the CDR3 is TGTGCCAGCTCACCAGAGTCGACAGATACGCAGTATTTT.

This clone has only a few counts. The rearrangement joins TRBV7-3 to TRBJ2-7; a weak D match, TRBD2 (5 bases). The CDR3 totals 13 residues. Trimming pared 2 bases from V and 7 bases from J, leaving 12 bases between. Germline loops: CDR1 SGHTA, CDR2 FQGTGA. The CDR3 loop reads CASSLSEGLEQYF. CDR3 coding DNA: TGTGCCAGCAGCTTATCCGAGGGTTTAGAGCAGTACTTC.